This T cell receptor beta chain was captured by sequencing in a study of shared clonotypes between healthy human individuals. Overall study: The people who gave samples were a couple of women and a few men aged 18 to 49. Study results and limitations: Few donors limited the genetic and exposure-history diversity represented.

Note on this clone: The target antigen is unknown.

V gave up 3 bases and J gave up 7 bases, with 9 bases separating them. The germline V gene has CDR1 WNHNN and CDR2 SYGVQD (reference sequence). This CDR3 is 13 amino acids long. The assay was carried out at the deep level. Every subset's genomic DNA went evenly onto several immunoSEQ plates. TCRdb's copy holds only in-frame clones and misses some; the assay was immunoSEQ multiplex PCR. The sample includes about 1.5 million clones, around 98% of them seen just once. The sequenced material came from naive CD4+ T cells sorted from blood. As for subset: CD45RA+ positively selected. The chain is built from TRBV10-1 and TRBJ2-2; D not resolved. The TCR sequence derives from a man in his thirties or forties in good health. CDR3 protein: CASSDSIYGELFF. The CDR3 region has the DNA TGCGCCAGCAGTGATTCCATTTACGGGGAGCTGTTTTTT.